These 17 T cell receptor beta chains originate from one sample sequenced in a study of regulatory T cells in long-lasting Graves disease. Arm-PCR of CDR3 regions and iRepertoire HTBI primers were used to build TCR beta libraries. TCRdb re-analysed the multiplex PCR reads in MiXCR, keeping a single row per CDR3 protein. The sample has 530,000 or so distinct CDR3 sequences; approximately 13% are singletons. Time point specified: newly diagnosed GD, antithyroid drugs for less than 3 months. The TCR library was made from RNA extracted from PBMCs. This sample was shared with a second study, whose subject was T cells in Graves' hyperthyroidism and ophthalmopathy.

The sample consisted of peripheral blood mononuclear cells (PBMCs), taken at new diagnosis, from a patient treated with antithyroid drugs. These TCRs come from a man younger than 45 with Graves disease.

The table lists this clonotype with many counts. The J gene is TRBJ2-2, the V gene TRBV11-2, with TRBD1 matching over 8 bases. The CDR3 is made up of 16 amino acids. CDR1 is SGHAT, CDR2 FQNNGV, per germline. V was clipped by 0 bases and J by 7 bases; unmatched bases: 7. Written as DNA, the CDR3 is TGTGCCAGCAGCTTAGAGCCCAGGGGGCGAGACGGGGAGCTGTTTTTT. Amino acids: CASSLEPRGRDGELFF.

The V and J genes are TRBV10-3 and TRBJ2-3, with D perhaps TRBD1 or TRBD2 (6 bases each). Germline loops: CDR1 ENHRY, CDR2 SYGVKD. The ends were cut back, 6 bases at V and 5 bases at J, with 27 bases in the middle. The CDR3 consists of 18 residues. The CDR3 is CAISAGALAQKSVDTQYF. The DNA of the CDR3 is TGTGCCATCAGCGCAGGGGCACTAGCTCAAAAGAGCGTAGATACGCAGTATTTT.

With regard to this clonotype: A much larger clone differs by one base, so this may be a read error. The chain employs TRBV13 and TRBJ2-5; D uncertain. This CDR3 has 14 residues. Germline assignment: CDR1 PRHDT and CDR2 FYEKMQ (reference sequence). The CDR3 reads CTSSLGQFQETQYF. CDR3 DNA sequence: TGTACCAGCAGCTTAGGCCAGTTCCAAGAGACCCAGTACTTC.

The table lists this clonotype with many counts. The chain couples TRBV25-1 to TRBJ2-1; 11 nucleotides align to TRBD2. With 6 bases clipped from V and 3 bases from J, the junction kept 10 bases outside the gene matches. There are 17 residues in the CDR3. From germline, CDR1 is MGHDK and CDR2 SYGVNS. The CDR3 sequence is CASSGLAGDPNYNEQFF. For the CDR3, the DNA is TGTGCCAGCAGCGGACTAGCGGGCGATCCAAACTACAATGAGCAGTTCTTC.

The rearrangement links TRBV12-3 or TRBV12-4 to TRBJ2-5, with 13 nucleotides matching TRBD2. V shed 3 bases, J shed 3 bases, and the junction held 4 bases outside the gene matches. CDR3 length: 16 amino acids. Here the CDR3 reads CASSLFGLAGEETQYF. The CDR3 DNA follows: TGTGCCAGCAGTTTGTTTGGACTAGCGGGAGAAGAGACCCAGTACTTC.

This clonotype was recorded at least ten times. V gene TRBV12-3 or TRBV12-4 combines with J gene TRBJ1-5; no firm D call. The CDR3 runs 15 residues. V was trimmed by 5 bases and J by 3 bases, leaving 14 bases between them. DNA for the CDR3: TGTGCCAGCAGTCAAGTCGGGTGGGTCAATCAGCCCCAGCATTTT. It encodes CASSQVGWVNQPQHF.

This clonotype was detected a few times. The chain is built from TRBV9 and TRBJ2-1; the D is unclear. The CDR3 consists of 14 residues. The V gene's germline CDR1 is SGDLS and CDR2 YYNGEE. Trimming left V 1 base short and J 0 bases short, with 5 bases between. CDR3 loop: CASSVSSSYNEQFF. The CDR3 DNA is TGTGCCAGCAGCGTATCCTCCTCCTACAATGAGCAGTTCTTC.

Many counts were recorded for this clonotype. CDR3 bases: TGCAGCGTTGAATCGACAGTTTCCGGGGAGCTGTTTTTT. Encoded protein: CSVESTVSGELFF. The chain has TRBV29-1 and TRBJ2-2, with D maybe TRBD1 (5 bases). The CDR3 loop spans 13 amino acids. Trimming shortened V by 2 bases and J by 6 bases, and 10 bases separated the two germline ends. CDR1 and CDR2 from the germline V gene are SQVTM and ANQGSEA.

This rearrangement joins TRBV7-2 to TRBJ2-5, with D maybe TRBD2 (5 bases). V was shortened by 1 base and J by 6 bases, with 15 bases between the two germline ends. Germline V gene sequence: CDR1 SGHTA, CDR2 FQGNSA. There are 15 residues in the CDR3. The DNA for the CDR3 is TGTGCCAGCAGCTTAGACCCGGGAAAGGAAAAGACCCAGTACTTC. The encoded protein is CASSLDPGKEKTQYF.

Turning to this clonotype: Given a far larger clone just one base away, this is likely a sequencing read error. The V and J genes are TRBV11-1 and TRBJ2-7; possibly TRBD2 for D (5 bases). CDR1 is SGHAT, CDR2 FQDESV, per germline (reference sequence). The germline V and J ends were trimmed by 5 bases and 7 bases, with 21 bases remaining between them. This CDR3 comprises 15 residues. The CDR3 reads CASSRRSRTGWEQYF. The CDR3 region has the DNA TGTGCCAGCAGCCGCCGGTCGCGGACGGGGTGGGAGCAGTACTTC.

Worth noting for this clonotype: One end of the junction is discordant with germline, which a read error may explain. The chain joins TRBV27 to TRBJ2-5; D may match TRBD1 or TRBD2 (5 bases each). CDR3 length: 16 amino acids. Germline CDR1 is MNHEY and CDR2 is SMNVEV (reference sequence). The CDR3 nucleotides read TGTGCCAGCAGTTTATGGGCAGGGAGCCCCCAAGAGGCCCAGTACTTC. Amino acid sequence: CASSLWAGSPQEAQYF.

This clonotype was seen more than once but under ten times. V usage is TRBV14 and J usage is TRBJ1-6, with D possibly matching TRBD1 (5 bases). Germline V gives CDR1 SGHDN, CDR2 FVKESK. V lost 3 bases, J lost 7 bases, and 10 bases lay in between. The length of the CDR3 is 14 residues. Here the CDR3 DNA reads TGTGCCAGCAGCCAGGCAGGGAGGAATTCACCCCTCCACTTT. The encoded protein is CASSQAGRNSPLHF.

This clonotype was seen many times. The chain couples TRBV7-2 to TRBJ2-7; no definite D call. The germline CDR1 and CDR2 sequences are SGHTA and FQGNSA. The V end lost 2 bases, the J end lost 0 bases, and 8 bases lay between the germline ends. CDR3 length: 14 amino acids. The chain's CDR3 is CASSLSGDSYEQYF. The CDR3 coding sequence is TGTGCCAGCAGCTTATCTGGGGACTCCTACGAGCAGTACTTC. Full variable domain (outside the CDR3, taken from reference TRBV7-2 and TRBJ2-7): GAGVSQSPSNKVTEKGKDVELRCDPISGHTALYWYRQSLGQGLEFLIYFQGNSAPDKSGLPSDRFSAERTGGSVSTLTIQRTQQEDSAVYLCASSLSGDSYEQYFGPGTRLTVT.

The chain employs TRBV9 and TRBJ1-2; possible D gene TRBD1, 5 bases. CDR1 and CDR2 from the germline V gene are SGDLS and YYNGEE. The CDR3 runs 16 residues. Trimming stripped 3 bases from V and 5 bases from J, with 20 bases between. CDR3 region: CASSEDNRSQGYGYTF. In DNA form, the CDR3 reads TGTGCCAGCAGCGAAGACAACAGGAGTCAGGGTTATGGCTACACCTTC.

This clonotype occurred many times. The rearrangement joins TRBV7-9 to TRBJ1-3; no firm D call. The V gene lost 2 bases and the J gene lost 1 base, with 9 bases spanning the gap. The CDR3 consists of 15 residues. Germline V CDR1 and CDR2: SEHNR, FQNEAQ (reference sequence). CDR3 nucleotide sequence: TGTGCCAGCAGCTTATTGCGGCAGTCTGGAAACACCATATATTTT. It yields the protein CASSLLRQSGNTIYF.

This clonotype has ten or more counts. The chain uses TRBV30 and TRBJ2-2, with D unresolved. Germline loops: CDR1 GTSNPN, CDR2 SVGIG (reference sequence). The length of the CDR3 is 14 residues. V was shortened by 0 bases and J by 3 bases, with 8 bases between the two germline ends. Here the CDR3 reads CAWSVLTYTGELFF. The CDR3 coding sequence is TGTGCCTGGAGTGTGCTCACCTACACCGGGGAGCTGTTTTTT.

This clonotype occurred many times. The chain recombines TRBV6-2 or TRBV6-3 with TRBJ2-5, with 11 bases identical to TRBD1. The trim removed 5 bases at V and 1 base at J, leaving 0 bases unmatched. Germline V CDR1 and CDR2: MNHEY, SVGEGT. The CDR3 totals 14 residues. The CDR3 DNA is TGTGCCAGCAGTGGGACAGGGGGCCAAGAGACCCAGTACTTC. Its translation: CASSGTGGQETQYF.